The rows below give T cell receptor beta chains drawn from one sample of a study of CD8+CD57+ T cells in acquired aplastic anemia. MiXCR was run by TCRdb on the reads, yielding one entry per CDR3 protein. This table has 35,000 to 50,000 distinct CDR3 sequences, roughly 65% appearing once. Sequenced material: sorted CD4+, CD8+, or CD8+CD57+ T cells (not recorded which) from PBMCs. All receptors come from a human donor in good health, serving as a control. Both conserved end residues are part of each CDR3. The D gene is left open where the match is weak. Size is omitted from some rows. Given values are once, few, many or a class for expanded clones.

abundance: .; j_gene: TRBJ1-5; d_gene: .; len: 15; v_gene: TRBV7-2; CDR3nt: TGTGCCAGCAGCTTAGCGTTGTCAGGGGCTCAGCCCCAGCATTTT; CDR3aa: CASSLALSGAQPQHF
abundance: .; j_gene: TRBJ2-7; d_gene: .; len: 14; v_gene: TRBV7-9; CDR3nt: TGTGCCACGGCTCCGGGACACCGGCCGAACGAGCAGTACTTC; CDR3aa: CATAPGHRPNEQYF
abundance: once; j_gene: TRBJ2-1; d_gene: TRBD2; len: 17; v_gene: TRBV5-1; CDR3nt: TGCGCCAGCAGCTCGACTAGCGGCCCTAAACAATACAATGAGCAGTTCTTC; CDR3aa: CASSSTSGPKQYNEQFF
abundance: once; j_gene: TRBJ2-2; d_gene: .; len: 13; v_gene: TRBV10-2; CDR3nt: TGCGCCAGCAGTGAGTCGCGTAACGGGGAGCTGTTTTTT; CDR3aa: CASSESRNGELFF
abundance: .; j_gene: TRBJ1-3; d_gene: .; len: 15; v_gene: TRBV2; CDR3nt: TGTGCCAGCAGTACTGCAATGAGCTCTGGAAACACCATATATTTT; CDR3aa: CASSTAMSSGNTIYF
abundance: .; j_gene: TRBJ2-3; d_gene: TRBD1; len: 14; v_gene: TRBV29-1; CDR3nt: TGCAGCGTTACCACAGGGGGAATGACAGATACGCAGTATTTT; CDR3aa: CSVTTGGMTDTQYF
abundance: many; j_gene: TRBJ1-5; d_gene: .; len: 14; v_gene: TRBV20-1; CDR3nt: TGCAGTGCCTCAGACGGATATAGCAATCAGCCCCAGCATTTT; CDR3aa: CSASDGYSNQPQHF
abundance: .; j_gene: TRBJ2-3; d_gene: .; len: 14; v_gene: TRBV15; CDR3nt: TGTGCCACCAGCAGAGATCGGGCAGGCGATACGCAGTATTTT; CDR3aa: CATSRDRAGDTQYF
abundance: many; j_gene: TRBJ1-2; d_gene: .; len: 15; v_gene: TRBV13; CDR3nt: TGTGCCAGCAGCTTAAGGGGCGGGGCAGGCTATGGCTACACCTTC; CDR3aa: CASSLRGGAGYGYTF
abundance: many; j_gene: TRBJ1-1; d_gene: TRBD1; len: 12; v_gene: TRBV5-1; CDR3nt: TGCGCCAGCAGCTTTACCGGGACAGTGGGGTCTTTT; CDR3aa: CASSFTGTVGSF
abundance: .; j_gene: TRBJ2-2; d_gene: .; len: 15; v_gene: TRBV25-1; CDR3nt: TGTGCCAGCAGTGACGGCCAGCGTCACACCGGGGAGCTGTTTTTT; CDR3aa: CASSDGQRHTGELFF
abundance: many; j_gene: TRBJ2-5; d_gene: TRBD2; len: 14; v_gene: TRBV4-1; CDR3nt: TGCGCCAGCAGCCACGGGGGGGGCCAAGAGACCCAGTACTTC; CDR3aa: CASSHGGGQETQYF
abundance: .; j_gene: TRBJ2-7; d_gene: TRBD1; len: 16; v_gene: TRBV10-3; CDR3nt: TGTGCCATCAGTCCGACAGGGGGCGCAGGGGGCTACGAGCAGTACTTC; CDR3aa: CAISPTGGAGGYEQYF
abundance: .; j_gene: TRBJ2-3; d_gene: .; len: 13; v_gene: TRBV24-1; CDR3nt: TGTGCCACCGGTAGCGGCAGCACAGATACGCAGTATTTT; CDR3aa: CATGSGSTDTQYF
abundance: .; j_gene: TRBJ1-6; d_gene: TRBD1; len: 14; v_gene: TRBV2; CDR3nt: TGTGCCAGCAGCCAGACAGGGCTGAATTCACCCCTCCACTTT; CDR3aa: CASSQTGLNSPLHF
abundance: .; j_gene: TRBJ2-1; d_gene: TRBD1; len: 14; v_gene: TRBV25-1; CDR3nt: TGTGCCAGCAGTGAAAGGACAGGGCTTGGAGAGCAGTTCTTC; CDR3aa: CASSERTGLGEQFF
abundance: .; j_gene: TRBJ1-2; d_gene: TRBD1; len: 16; v_gene: TRBV10-3; CDR3nt: TGTGCCATCAGTGAGAACGACAGGGGGAGGTCCTATGGCTACACCTTC; CDR3aa: CAISENDRGRSYGYTF
abundance: .; j_gene: TRBJ2-2; d_gene: .; len: 12; v_gene: TRBV10-2; CDR3nt: TGCGCCAGCAGTGAGGGCTACCGGGAGCTGTTTTTT; CDR3aa: CASSEGYRELFF
abundance: .; j_gene: TRBJ2-3; d_gene: .; len: 16; v_gene: TRBV5-1; CDR3nt: TGCGCCAGCAGCTTGGGTGGGGGACGGAGCACAGATACGCAGTATTTT; CDR3aa: CASSLGGGRSTDTQYF
abundance: .; j_gene: TRBJ2-5; d_gene: TRBD1; len: 16; v_gene: TRBV24-1; CDR3nt: TGTGCCACCAGTGATCCCCGGACAGGGCTAGGAGAGACCCAGTACTTC; CDR3aa: CATSDPRTGLGETQYF
abundance: .; j_gene: TRBJ2-3; d_gene: .; len: 12; v_gene: TRBV7-2; CDR3nt: TGTGCCAGCAGCCTAGGTCGGGATACGCAGTATTTT; CDR3aa: CASSLGRDTQYF
abundance: .; j_gene: TRBJ1-5; d_gene: .; len: 12; v_gene: TRBV7-8; CDR3nt: TGTGCCAGCAGCCGATACAATCAGCCCCAGCATTTT; CDR3aa: CASSRYNQPQHF
abundance: .; j_gene: TRBJ2-7; d_gene: .; len: 12; v_gene: TRBV29-1; CDR3nt: TGCAGCGTTGGGACGGCCGCCTACGAGCAGTACTTC; CDR3aa: CSVGTAAYEQYF
abundance: .; j_gene: TRBJ1-2; d_gene: .; len: 11; v_gene: TRBV20-1; CDR3nt: TGCAGTGCCCCCGACGACTATGGCTACACCTTC; CDR3aa: CSAPDDYGYTF
abundance: .; j_gene: TRBJ1-2; d_gene: TRBD1; len: 13; v_gene: TRBV29-1; CDR3nt: TGCAGCGTTGAGTCTGGGACAGCCTATGGCTACACCTTC; CDR3aa: CSVESGTAYGYTF
abundance: once; j_gene: TRBJ2-7; d_gene: TRBD2; len: 15; v_gene: TRBV7-3; CDR3nt: TGTGCCAGCAGCTTAGCGGGAGGGCCGGTTGGGGAGCAGTACTTC; CDR3aa: CASSLAGGPVGEQYF
abundance: .; j_gene: TRBJ1-2; d_gene: TRBD1; len: 15; v_gene: TRBV29-1; CDR3nt: TGCAGCGTTCGGACAGGGTCTCCCTCGGGTTATGGCTACACCTTC; CDR3aa: CSVRTGSPSGYGYTF
abundance: .; j_gene: TRBJ2-7; d_gene: .; len: 13; v_gene: TRBV19; CDR3nt: TGTGCCAGTAGCCTCACACTGTCCTACGAGCAGTACTTC; CDR3aa: CASSLTLSYEQYF
abundance: .; j_gene: TRBJ2-3; d_gene: .; len: 12; v_gene: TRBV5-1; CDR3nt: TGCGCCAGCAGTCGGAGCACAGATACGCAGTATTTT; CDR3aa: CASSRSTDTQYF
abundance: .; j_gene: TRBJ1-1; d_gene: .; len: 12; v_gene: TRBV19; CDR3nt: TGTGCCAGTAAGCAGGGCTGGACTGAAGCTTTCTTT; CDR3aa: CASKQGWTEAFF
abundance: few; j_gene: TRBJ2-7; d_gene: TRBD1; len: 14; v_gene: TRBV20-1; CDR3nt: TGCAGTGCTAGGTTCCCGACAGGGAGCTACGAGCAGTACTTC; CDR3aa: CSARFPTGSYEQYF
abundance: many; j_gene: TRBJ1-2; d_gene: .; len: 14; v_gene: TRBV27; CDR3nt: TGTGCCAGCAGTTTTAAACAGGATAACTATGGCTACACCTTC; CDR3aa: CASSFKQDNYGYTF
abundance: few; j_gene: TRBJ2-3; d_gene: .; len: 16; v_gene: TRBV12-3/TRBV12-4; CDR3nt: TGTGCCAGCACCCCCCGAATCAGCGAGGGCACAGATACGCGGTATTTT; CDR3aa: CASTPRISEGTDTRYF
abundance: .; j_gene: TRBJ1-1; d_gene: .; len: 13; v_gene: TRBV20-1; CDR3nt: TGCAGTGCGCCGGGACCGCTGAACACTGAAACTTTCTTT; CDR3aa: CSAPGPLNTETFF
abundance: .; j_gene: TRBJ1-2; d_gene: .; len: 13; v_gene: TRBV29-1; CDR3nt: TGCAGCGTTGAAGAGGACGGGCGTGTAGGCTACACCTTC; CDR3aa: CSVEEDGRVGYTF
abundance: .; j_gene: TRBJ2-7; d_gene: TRBD2; len: 14; v_gene: TRBV20-1; CDR3nt: TGCAGTGCTAGAGTATCTAGCGGGGAGTACGAGCAGTACTTC; CDR3aa: CSARVSSGEYEQYF
abundance: .; j_gene: TRBJ2-7; d_gene: .; len: 15; v_gene: TRBV2; CDR3nt: TGTGCCAGCAGCCCAGGGGCGGGGATGGTTTACGAGCAGTACTTC; CDR3aa: CASSPGAGMVYEQYF
abundance: .; j_gene: TRBJ2-1; d_gene: TRBD1; len: 16; v_gene: TRBV11-2; CDR3nt: TGTGCCAGCAGCTTGGACGGGACAGGGCTTTTCAATGAGCAGTTCTTC; CDR3aa: CASSLDGTGLFNEQFF
abundance: .; j_gene: TRBJ2-3; d_gene: .; len: 12; v_gene: TRBV29-1; CDR3nt: TGCAGCGTTGAACCAGGGGTCGATACGCAGTATTTT; CDR3aa: CSVEPGVDTQYF
abundance: once; j_gene: TRBJ1-6; d_gene: TRBD1; len: 15; v_gene: TRBV2; CDR3nt: TGTGCCAGCATTACCACAGGGGGCGGTAATTCACCCCTCCACTTT; CDR3aa: CASITTGGGNSPLHF
abundance: .; j_gene: TRBJ2-7; d_gene: .; len: 15; v_gene: TRBV4-3; CDR3nt: TGCGCCAGCAGCCAAGCGACAGGTGGCCGCTACGAGCAGTACTTC; CDR3aa: CASSQATGGRYEQYF
abundance: .; j_gene: TRBJ2-1; d_gene: TRBD1; len: 13; v_gene: TRBV2; CDR3nt: TGTGCCAGCAGTCGGGACAGAGACAATGAGCAGTTCTTC; CDR3aa: CASSRDRDNEQFF